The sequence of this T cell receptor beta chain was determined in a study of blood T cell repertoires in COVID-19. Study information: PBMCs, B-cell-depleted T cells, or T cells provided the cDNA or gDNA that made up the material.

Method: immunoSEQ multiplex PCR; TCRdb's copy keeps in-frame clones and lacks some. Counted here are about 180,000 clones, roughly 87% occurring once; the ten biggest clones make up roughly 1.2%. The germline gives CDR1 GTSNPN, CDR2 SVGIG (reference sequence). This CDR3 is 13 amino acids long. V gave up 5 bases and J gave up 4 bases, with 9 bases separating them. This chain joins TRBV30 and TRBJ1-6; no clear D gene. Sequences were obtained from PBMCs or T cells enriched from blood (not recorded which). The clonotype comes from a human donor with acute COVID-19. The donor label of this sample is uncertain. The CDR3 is CAWQQTYNSPLHF. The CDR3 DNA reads TGTGCCTGGCAGCAGACTTATAATTCACCCCTCCACTTT.